What follows are 20 T cell receptor beta chains derived from one specimen sequenced in a study of blood T cell repertoires in COVID-19. Assay used: immunoSEQ multiplex PCR; TCRdb lists only in-frame clones, some missing. Of around 210,000 clones in the sample, approximately 87% are singletons; the top ten hold 0.6% to 0.9%. The specimen was peripheral blood. All receptors derive from a woman between 65 and 79 years old with acute or convalescent COVID-19.

The V gene is TRBV5-6, the J gene TRBJ2-3; D might be TRBD1 (5 bases). Germline V lookup: CDR1 SGHDT, CDR2 YYEEEE. The CDR3 spans 16 residues. V was pared by 4 bases and J by 2 bases, with 17 bases between. CDR3 loop: CASSTKSQGVTDTQYF. The CDR3 region has the DNA TGTGCCAGCAGCACGAAATCGCAGGGCGTCACAGATACGCAGTATTTT.

The chain carries TRBV2 and TRBJ2-1; TRBD2 matches 11 bases. With 7 bases clipped from V and 7 bases from J, the junction kept 6 bases outside the gene matches. Per germline, CDR1 SNHLY and CDR2 FYNNEI. The CDR3 is made up of 14 amino acids. The CDR3 DNA reads TGTGCCAGCAAGGGGACTAGCGGTGTGAATGAGCAGTTCTTC. This sequence encodes CASKGTSGVNEQFF.

In this sample, this clone turned up once. This chain joins TRBV15 and TRBJ1-1; 7 positions agree with TRBD1. The CDR3 has 15 residues. CDR1 is LNHNV, CDR2 YYDKDF, per germline (reference sequence). V was clipped by 1 base and J by 4 bases; unmatched bases: 6. The CDR3 here is CATSRVRTGVTEAFF. DNA for the CDR3: TGTGCCACCAGCAGAGTTAGGACAGGAGTCACTGAAGCTTTCTTT.

The chain recombines TRBV11-2 with TRBJ1-2; 7 bases align to TRBD1. Germline CDR1 and CDR2: SGHAT and FQNNGV. This CDR3 has 17 amino acids. The ends lost 4 bases at V and 8 bases at J; junction bases unmatched: 19. The CDR3 spells CASSSTKSDRRGGGYTF. Written as DNA, the CDR3 is TGTGCCAGCAGCTCAACCAAGTCGGACAGGCGCGGAGGGGGCTACACCTTC.

This clone was detected a few times. The chain links TRBV5-1 to TRBJ1-1; 9 bases fit TRBD1. This CDR3 region has 15 residues. Losses at the gene ends were 4 bases for V and 2 bases for J; bases not matched to a gene: 6. Germline-derived CDR1 and CDR2 are SGHRS and YFSETQ. CDR3 coding DNA: TGCGCCAGCAGCCGGACAGGGGCCCTAAACACTGAAGCTTTCTTT. Amino acids: CASSRTGALNTEAFF.

This clone has just one count. The chain has TRBV20-1 and TRBJ1-4; D is possibly TRBD1 (5 bases). V was clipped by 6 bases and J by 7 bases, with 9 bases between them. The CDR3 runs 11 residues. Looked up from germline, CDR1 is DFQATT and CDR2 is SNEGSKA (reference sequence). CDR3 region: CSAARGEKLFF. The CDR3 DNA is TGCAGTGCAGCAAGGGGTGAAAAACTGTTTTTT.

This sequence joins TRBV28 and TRBJ1-5, with D possibly matching TRBD1 (6 bases). Germline CDR1 is MDHEN and CDR2 is SYDVKM. The CDR3 extends over 14 amino acids. With 6 bases removed from V and 5 bases from J, the gap between germline ends came to 14 bases. The CDR3: CASRLGQPYQPQHF. CDR3 in DNA: TGTGCCAGCAGACTTGGACAGCCCTATCAGCCCCAGCATTTT.

This clone was seen a few times. This sequence joins TRBV10-3 and TRBJ2-2; TRBD1 aligns across 7 bases. Per the germline V gene, CDR1 is ENHRY and CDR2 is SYGVKD. The CDR3 extends over 17 amino acids. Trimming at V came to 4 bases and at J to 6 bases, leaving 14 bases not matched to a gene. CDR3 region: CAISGPTKTGKAGELFF. The DNA for the CDR3 is TGTGCCATCAGTGGGCCTACTAAGACAGGGAAAGCCGGGGAGCTGTTTTTT.

Here the CDR3 reads CASKTGTENSPLHF. CDR3 coding DNA: TGTGCCAGCAAGACCGGGACAGAGAATTCACCCCTCCACTTT. The chain uses TRBV19 and TRBJ1-6, with 7 bases matching TRBD1. Per the germline V gene, CDR1 is LNHDA and CDR2 is SQIVND (reference sequence). J gave up 7 bases and V 9 bases, and 9 bases lay outside the gene matches. The CDR3 is made up of 14 amino acids.

V usage is TRBV6-5 and J usage is TRBJ1-5; 7 bases are shared with TRBD1. V dropped 7 bases and J dropped 4; count of bases not matched to a gene: 7. CDR3 length equals 14 residues. CDR1 is MNHEY and CDR2 is SVGAGI in the germline V gene. CDR3 loop: CASNSGQSNQPQHF. The CDR3 region has the DNA TGTGCCAGCAATTCGGGACAGAGTAATCAGCCCCAGCATTTT.

V gene TRBV2 combines with J gene TRBJ2-1, with 11 bases identical to TRBD1. The CDR3 runs 13 residues. J was trimmed by 7 bases and V by 7 bases; bases with no gene match: 3. Germline CDR1 SNHLY, CDR2 FYNNEI. For the CDR3, the DNA is TGTGCCAGCAACCGGGACAGGGGGAATGAGCAGTTCTTC. It codes for CASNRDRGNEQFF.

This clone was observed once. This chain joins TRBV6-1 and TRBJ2-5, with 7 nucleotides matching TRBD1. CDR1 and CDR2 from the germline V gene are MNHNS and SASEGT. With V trimmed by 6 bases and J by 5 bases, 6 bases remained unmatched. CDR3 length: 13 residues. The CDR3 DNA follows: TGTGCCAGCAGCTCGAAGGGGGCGGAGACCCAGTACTTC. Translation gives CASSSKGAETQYF.

The chain combines TRBV19 with TRBJ1-2; D is uncertain. CDR3 size: 14 residues. V lost 3 bases to trimming and J lost 2 bases, with 10 bases between them. Germline V gene lookup returns CDR1 LNHDA and CDR2 SQIVND (reference sequence). CDR3 nucleotide sequence: TGTGCCAGTAGTATTACGAGGGCCAACTATGGCTACACCTTC. Residues: CASSITRANYGYTF. Full variable domain (rest looked up from reference TRBV19 and TRBJ1-2): DGGITQSPKYLFRKEGQNVTLSCEQNLNHDAMYWYRQDPGQGLRLIYYSQIVNDFQKGDIAEGYSVSREKKESFPLTVTSAQKNPTAFYLCASSITRANYGYTFGSGTRLTVV.

The V gene is TRBV6-2 or TRBV6-3, the J gene TRBJ2-3, with TRBD2 identical over 7 bases. With V trimmed by 6 bases and J by 5 bases, 8 bases remained unmatched. The length of the CDR3 is 14 residues. The germline V gene encodes CDR1 MNHEY and CDR2 SVGEGT. The CDR3: CASSKEGLGDTQYF. CDR3 nucleotide sequence: TGTGCCAGCAGCAAGGAAGGACTAGGAGATACGCAGTATTTT.

V is TRBV5-4 and J is TRBJ2-6; no definite D call. The CDR3 runs 17 residues. Germline-derived CDR1 and CDR2 are SGHNT and YYREEE (reference sequence). V shed 3 bases and J shed 1 base, with 14 bases lying between them. This CDR3 is CASSYLIMTSGANVLTF. In nucleotides, the CDR3 is TGTGCCAGCAGCTACCTGATAATGACTTCTGGGGCCAACGTCCTGACTTTC.

The chain recombines TRBV7-9 with TRBJ2-6; D is undetermined. The CDR3 is 17 amino acids. The germline gives CDR1 SEHNR, CDR2 FQNEAQ (reference sequence). V lost 0 bases and J 0 bases, leaving 9 bases between the germline ends. As DNA, the CDR3 is TGTGCCAGCAGCTTAGCAAACAGCCGCTCTGGGGCCAACGTCCTGACTTTC. Protein sequence: CASSLANSRSGANVLTF.

This chain joins TRBV6-6 and TRBJ1-3; 8 bases align to TRBD1. The CDR3 contains 15 residues. The trim removed 4 bases at V and 9 bases at J, leaving 11 bases unmatched. Germline V gene data show CDR1 as MNHNY and CDR2 as SVGAGI (reference sequence). The CDR3 loop is CASSFRDRTSGTIYF. The CDR3 DNA reads as TGTGCCAGCAGTTTTAGGGACAGGACGTCGGGCACCATATATTTT.

The chain employs TRBV5-4 and TRBJ2-7; 10 positions agree with TRBD2. CDR3 size: 15 residues. Per the germline V gene, CDR1 is SGHNT and CDR2 is YYREEE (reference sequence). The trim removed 6 bases at V and 6 bases at J, leaving 12 bases unmatched. Here the CDR3 reads CASTSVAGGLGEQYF. The CDR3 DNA reads TGTGCCAGCACCTCTGTAGCGGGGGGCCTCGGCGAGCAGTACTTC.

The chain employs TRBV5-1 and TRBJ1-1; 8 bases fit TRBD1. CDR1 is SGHRS, CDR2 YFSETQ, per germline. V dropped 0 bases and J dropped 1; count of bases not matched to a gene: 5. The CDR3 has 16 amino acids. CDR3 in amino acids: CASSLDKGTGNTEAFF. The CDR3 nucleotides read TGCGCCAGCAGCTTGGATAAGGGGACAGGGAACACTGAAGCTTTCTTT.

This clone showed up just once. The chain links TRBV14 to TRBJ2-5; maybe TRBD2 (5 bases). The CDR3 runs to 17 residues. Germline CDR1 reads SGHDN; CDR2 reads FVKESK. The V end lost 3 bases, the J end lost 4 bases, and 21 bases lay between the germline ends. CDR3 DNA sequence: TGTGCCAGCAGCCAGGTTGCGCGGGCTCGTACCACAGAGACCCAGTACTTC. Amino acids: CASSQVARARTTETQYF.